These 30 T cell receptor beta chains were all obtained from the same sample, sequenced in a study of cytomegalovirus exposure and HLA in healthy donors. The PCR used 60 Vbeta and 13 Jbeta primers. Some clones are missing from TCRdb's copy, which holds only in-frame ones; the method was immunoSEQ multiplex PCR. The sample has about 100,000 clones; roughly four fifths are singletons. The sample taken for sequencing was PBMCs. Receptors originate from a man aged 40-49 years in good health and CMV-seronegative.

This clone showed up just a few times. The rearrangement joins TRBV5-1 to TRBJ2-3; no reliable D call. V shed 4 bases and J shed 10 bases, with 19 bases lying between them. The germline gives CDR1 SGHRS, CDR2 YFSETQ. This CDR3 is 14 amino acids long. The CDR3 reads CASSESAHQYAQYF. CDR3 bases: TGCGCCAGCAGCGAGAGCGCCCATCAGTACGCGCAGTATTTT.

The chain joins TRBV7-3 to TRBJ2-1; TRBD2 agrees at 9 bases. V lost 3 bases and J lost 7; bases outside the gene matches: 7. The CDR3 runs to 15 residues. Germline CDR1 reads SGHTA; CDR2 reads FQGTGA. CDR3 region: CASSFGGGARNEQFF. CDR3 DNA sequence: TGTGCCAGCAGCTTCGGCGGGGGGGCGCGGAATGAGCAGTTCTTC. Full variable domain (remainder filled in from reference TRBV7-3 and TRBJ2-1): GAGVSQTPSNKVTEKGKYVELRCDPISGHTALYWYRQSLGQGPEFLIYFQGTGAADDSGLPNDRFFAVRPEGSVSTLKIQRTERGDSAVYLCASSFGGGARNEQFFGPGTRLTVL.

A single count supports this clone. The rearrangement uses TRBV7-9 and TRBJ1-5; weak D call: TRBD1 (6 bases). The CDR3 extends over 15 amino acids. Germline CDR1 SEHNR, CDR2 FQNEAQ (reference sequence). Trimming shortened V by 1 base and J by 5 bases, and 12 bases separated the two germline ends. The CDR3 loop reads CASSLEGGPHQPQHF. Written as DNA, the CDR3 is TGTGCCAGCAGCTTAGAGGGGGGGCCCCATCAGCCCCAGCATTTT.

The CDR3 region is CASSPRGGFYEQYF. Written as DNA, the CDR3 is TGTGCCAGCAGCCCACGGGGAGGGTTTTACGAGCAGTACTTC. V gene TRBV11-2 combines with J gene TRBJ2-7, with 7 bases lining up with TRBD2. Looked up from germline, CDR1 is SGHAT and CDR2 is FQNNGV. With 5 bases clipped from V and 4 bases from J, the junction kept 8 bases outside the gene matches. The CDR3 runs to 14 residues.

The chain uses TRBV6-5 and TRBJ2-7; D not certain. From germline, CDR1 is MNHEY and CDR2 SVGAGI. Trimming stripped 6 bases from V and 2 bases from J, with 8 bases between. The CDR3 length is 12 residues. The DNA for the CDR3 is TGTGCCAGCAGGACAATAACCTACGAGCAGTACTTC. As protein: CASRTITYEQYF.

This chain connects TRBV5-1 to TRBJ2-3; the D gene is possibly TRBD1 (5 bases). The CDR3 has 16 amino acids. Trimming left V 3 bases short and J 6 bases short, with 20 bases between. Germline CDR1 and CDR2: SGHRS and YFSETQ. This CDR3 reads CASSSGQGLRTDTQYF. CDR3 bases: TGCGCCAGCAGCTCCGGACAAGGCCTAAGGACGGATACGCAGTATTTT.

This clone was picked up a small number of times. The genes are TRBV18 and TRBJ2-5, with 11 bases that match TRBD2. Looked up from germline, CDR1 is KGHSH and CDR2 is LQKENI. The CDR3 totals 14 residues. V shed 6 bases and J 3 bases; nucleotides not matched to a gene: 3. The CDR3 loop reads CASSPTSGEETQYF. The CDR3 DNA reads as TGTGCCAGCTCGCCGACTAGCGGGGAAGAGACCCAGTACTTC.

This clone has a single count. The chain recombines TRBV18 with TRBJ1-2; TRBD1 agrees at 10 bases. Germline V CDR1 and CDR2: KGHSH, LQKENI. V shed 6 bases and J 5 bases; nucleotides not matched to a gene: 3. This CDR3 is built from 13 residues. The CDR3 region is CASSRDRGYGYTF. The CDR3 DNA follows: TGTGCCAGCTCGCGGGACAGGGGTTATGGCTACACCTTC.

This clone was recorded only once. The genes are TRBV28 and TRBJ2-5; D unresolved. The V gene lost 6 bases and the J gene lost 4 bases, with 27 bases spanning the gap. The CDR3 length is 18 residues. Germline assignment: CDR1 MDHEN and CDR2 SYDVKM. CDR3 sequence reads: CASSPPRPRREVRETQYF. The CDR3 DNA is TGTGCCAGCAGCCCCCCTAGGCCCCGACGCGAAGTTCGAGAGACCCAGTACTTC.

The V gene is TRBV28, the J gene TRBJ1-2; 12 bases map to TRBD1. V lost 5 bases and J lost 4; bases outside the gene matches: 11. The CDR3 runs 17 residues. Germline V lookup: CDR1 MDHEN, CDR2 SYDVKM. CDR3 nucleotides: TGTGCCAGCAGTGACCGGGACAGGGGGCTTTATGTCTATGGCTACACCTTC. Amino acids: CASSDRDRGLYVYGYTF.

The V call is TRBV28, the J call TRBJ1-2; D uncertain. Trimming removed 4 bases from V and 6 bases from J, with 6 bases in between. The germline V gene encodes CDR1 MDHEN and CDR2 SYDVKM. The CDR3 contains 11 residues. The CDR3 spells CASSSINGYTF. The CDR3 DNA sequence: TGTGCCAGCAGTTCTATAAATGGCTACACCTTC.

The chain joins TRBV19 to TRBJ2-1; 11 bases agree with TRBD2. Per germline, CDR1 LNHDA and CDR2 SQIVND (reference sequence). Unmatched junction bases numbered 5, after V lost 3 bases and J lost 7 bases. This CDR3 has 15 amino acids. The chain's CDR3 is CASSISSGGLNEQFF. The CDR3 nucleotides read TGTGCCAGTAGTATTTCTAGCGGGGGGTTGAATGAGCAGTTCTTC.

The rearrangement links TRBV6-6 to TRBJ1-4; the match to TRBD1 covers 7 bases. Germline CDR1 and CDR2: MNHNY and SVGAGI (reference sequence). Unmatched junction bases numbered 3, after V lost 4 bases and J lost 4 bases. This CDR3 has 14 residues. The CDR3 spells CASSWTGRNEKLFF. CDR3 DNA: TGTGCCAGCAGTTGGACAGGACGTAATGAAAAACTGTTTTTT.

The CDR3 region has the DNA TGTGCCAGCAGCTTAATAATCGGGGGCAATGAGCAGTTCTTC. The encoded protein is CASSLIIGGNEQFF. The chain links TRBV7-9 to TRBJ2-1; D perhaps matches TRBD2 (6 bases). CDR1 and CDR2 (germline): SEHNR, FQNEAQ (reference sequence). This CDR3 is 14 amino acids long. Trimming took 2 bases from V and 6 from J, leaving 11 bases between them. Using reference TRBV7-9 and TRBJ2-1 for the parts outside the CDR3, the full variable domain is DTGVSQNPRHKITKRGQNVTFRCDPISEHNRLYWYRQTLGQGPEFLTYFQNEAQLEKSRLLSDRFSAERPKGSFSTLEIQRTEQGDSAMYLCASSLIIGGNEQFFGPGTRLTVL.

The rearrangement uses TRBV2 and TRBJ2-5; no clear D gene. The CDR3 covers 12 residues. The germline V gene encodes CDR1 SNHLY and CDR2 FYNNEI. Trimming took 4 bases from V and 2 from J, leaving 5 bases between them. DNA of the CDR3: TGTGCCAGCAGTGCCAGGCAAGAGACCCAGTACTTC. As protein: CASSARQETQYF. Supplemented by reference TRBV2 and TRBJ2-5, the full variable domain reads EPEVTQTPSHQVTQMGQEVILRCVPISNHLYFYWYRQILGQKVEFLVSFYNNEISEKSEIFDDQFSVERPDGSNFTLKIRSTKLEDSAMYFCASSARQETQYFGPGTRLLVL.

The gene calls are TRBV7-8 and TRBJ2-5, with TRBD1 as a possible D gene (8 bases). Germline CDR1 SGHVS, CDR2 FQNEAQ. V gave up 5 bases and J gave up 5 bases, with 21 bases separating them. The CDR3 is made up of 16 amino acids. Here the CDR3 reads CASSKRRTGREETQYF. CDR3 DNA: TGTGCCAGCAGCAAAAGAAGGACAGGGAGGGAGGAGACCCAGTACTTC.

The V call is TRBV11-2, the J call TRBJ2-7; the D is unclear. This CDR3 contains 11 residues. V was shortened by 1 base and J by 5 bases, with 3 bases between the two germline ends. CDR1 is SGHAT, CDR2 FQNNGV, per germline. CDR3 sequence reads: CASSLVNEQYF. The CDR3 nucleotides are TGTGCCAGCAGCTTAGTCAACGAGCAGTACTTC. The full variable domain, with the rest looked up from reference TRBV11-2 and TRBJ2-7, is EAGVAQSPRYKIIEKRQSVAFWCNPISGHATLYWYQQILGQGPKLLIQFQNNGVVDDSQLPKDRFSAERLKGVDSTLKIQPAKLEDSAVYLCASSLVNEQYFGPGTRLTVT.

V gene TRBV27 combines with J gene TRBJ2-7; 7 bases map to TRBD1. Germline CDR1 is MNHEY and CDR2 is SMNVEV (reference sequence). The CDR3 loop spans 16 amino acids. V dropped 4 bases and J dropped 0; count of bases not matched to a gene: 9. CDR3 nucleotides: TGTGCCAGCAGTTCCTACGGGGACAGCAACTCCTACGAGCAGTACTTC. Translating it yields CASSSYGDSNSYEQYF.

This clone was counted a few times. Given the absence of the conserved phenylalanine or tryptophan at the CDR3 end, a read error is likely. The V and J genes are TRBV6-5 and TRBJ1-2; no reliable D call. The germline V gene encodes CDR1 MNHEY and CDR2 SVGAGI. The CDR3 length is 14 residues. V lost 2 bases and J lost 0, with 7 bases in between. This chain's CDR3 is CASSYVAANYGYTV. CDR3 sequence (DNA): TGTGCCAGCAGTTACGTGGCAGCTAACTATGGCTACACCGTC.

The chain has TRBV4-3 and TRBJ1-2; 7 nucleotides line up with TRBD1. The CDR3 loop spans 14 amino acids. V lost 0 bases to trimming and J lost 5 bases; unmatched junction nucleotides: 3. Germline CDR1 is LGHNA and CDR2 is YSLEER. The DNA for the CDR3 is TGCGCCAGCAGCCAAGAGACAGGGAGATATGGCTACACCTTC. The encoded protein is CASSQETGRYGYTF.

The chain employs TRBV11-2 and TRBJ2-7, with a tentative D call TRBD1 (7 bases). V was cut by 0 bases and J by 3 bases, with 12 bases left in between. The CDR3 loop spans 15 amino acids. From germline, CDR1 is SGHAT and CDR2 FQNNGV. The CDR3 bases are TGTGCCAGCAGCTTAGAGGCGGGACAGTACTACGAGCAGTACTTC. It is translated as CASSLEAGQYYEQYF.

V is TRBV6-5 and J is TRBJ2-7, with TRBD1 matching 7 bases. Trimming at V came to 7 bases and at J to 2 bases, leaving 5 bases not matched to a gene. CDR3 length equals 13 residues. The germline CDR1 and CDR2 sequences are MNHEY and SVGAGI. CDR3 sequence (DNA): TGTGCCAGCATCAGACAGGGAACCTACGAGCAGTACTTC. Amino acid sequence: CASIRQGTYEQYF.

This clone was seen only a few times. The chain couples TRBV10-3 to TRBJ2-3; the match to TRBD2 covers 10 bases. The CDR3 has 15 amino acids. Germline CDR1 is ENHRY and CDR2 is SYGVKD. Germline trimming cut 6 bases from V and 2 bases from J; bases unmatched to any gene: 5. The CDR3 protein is CAIRRAGGDTDTQYF. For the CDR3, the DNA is TGTGCCATCAGGAGAGCGGGGGGGGACACAGATACGCAGTATTTT.

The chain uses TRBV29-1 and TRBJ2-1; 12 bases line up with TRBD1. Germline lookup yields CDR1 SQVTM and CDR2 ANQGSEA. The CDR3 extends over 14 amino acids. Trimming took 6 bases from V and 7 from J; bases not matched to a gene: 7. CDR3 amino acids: CSVTRDRGRNEQFF. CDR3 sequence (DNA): TGCAGCGTGACCCGGGACAGGGGGCGAAATGAGCAGTTCTTC.

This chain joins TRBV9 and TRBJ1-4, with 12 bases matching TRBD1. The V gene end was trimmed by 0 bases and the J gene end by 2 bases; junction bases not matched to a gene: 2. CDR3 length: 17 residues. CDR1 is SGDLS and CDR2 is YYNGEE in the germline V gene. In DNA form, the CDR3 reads TGTGCCAGCAGCGTAGGGGACAGGGGGCGGACTAATGAAAAACTGTTTTTT. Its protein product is CASSVGDRGRTNEKLFF.

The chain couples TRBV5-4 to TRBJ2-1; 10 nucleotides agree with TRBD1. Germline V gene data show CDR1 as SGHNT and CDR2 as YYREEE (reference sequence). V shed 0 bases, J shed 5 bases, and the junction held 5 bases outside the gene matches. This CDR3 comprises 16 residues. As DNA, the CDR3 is TGTGCCAGCAGCTTGGGGGGACAGGGGTTACACAATGAGCAGTTCTTC. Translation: CASSLGGQGLHNEQFF.

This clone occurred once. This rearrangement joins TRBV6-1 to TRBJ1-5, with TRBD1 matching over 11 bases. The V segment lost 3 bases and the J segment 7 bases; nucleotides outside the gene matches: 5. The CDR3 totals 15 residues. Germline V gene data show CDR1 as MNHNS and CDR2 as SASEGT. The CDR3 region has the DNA TGTGCCAGCAGTGACGGACAGGGGGCGCGGCAGCCCCAGCATTTT. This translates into CASSDGQGARQPQHF.

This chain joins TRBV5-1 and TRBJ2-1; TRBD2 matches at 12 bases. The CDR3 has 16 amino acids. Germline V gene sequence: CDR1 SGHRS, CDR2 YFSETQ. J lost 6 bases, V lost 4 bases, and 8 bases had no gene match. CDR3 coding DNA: TGCGCCAGCAGCGAGTTTACTAGCGGGGGGCCCAATGAGCAGTTCTTC. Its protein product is CASSEFTSGGPNEQFF. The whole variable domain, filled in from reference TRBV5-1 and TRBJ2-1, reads KAGVTQTPRYLIKTRGQQVTLSCSPISGHRSVSWYQQTPGQGLQFLFEYFSETQRNKGNFPGRFSGRQFSNSRSEMNVSTLELGDSALYLCASSEFTSGGPNEQFFGPGTRLTVL.

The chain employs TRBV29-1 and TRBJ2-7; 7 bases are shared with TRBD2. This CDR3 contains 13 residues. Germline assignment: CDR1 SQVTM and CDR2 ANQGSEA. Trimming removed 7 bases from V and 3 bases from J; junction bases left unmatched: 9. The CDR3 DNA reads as TGCAGCGCGGGGGGAAAGGTAGGCTACGAGCAGTACTTC. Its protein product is CSAGGKVGYEQYF.

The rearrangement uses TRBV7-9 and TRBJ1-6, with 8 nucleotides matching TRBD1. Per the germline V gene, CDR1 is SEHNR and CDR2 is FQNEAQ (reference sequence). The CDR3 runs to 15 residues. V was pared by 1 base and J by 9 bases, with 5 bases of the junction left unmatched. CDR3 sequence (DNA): TGTGCCAGCAGCTTAGGCGGGACAGGCCCTTCACCCCTCCACTTT. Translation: CASSLGGTGPSPLHF.